This TCR beta chain is drawn from a study of human T cells and chemical hapten exposure. Each cDNA molecule in the library carried unique molecular identifiers. Authors' processing steps: Per-sample TCR counts ranged from roughly 23,224 to 750,000, median roughly 96,000. MiXCR, run by TCRdb on the RACE reads, gives a single entry per CDR3 protein. The V and J calls were determined by TCRdb, not by the authors. The table has 100,000 to 150,000 distinct CDR3 sequences, around 8.3% seen once. This clonotype was observed a handful of times. Antigen unknown. Study-level findings and limits: DPC sensitization left the count of TCRs above 1 in 1000 unchanged.

V lost 5 bases to trimming and J lost 5 bases; unmatched junction nucleotides: 6. The CDR3 spans 13 residues. Germline CDR1 and CDR2: DFQATT and SNEGSKA (reference sequence). Time point described: healthy volunteer bleed at 2 weeks. The study extracted total RNA from unfractionated whole blood. Sequencing was done on a sample of whole blood. The chain employs TRBV20-1 and TRBJ2-7; TRBD2 matches at 10 bases. The TCR originated in a male donor in good health. Some clones in this sample may be carry-over from other donors' samples. The CDR3 is CSAPSGRADEQYF. The DNA of the CDR3 is TGCAGTGCTCCCAGCGGGAGGGCCGACGAGCAGTACTTC.